The clone carrying this T cell receptor beta chain has only a few counts. The CDR3 runs to 13 residues. The J segment lost 3 bases and the V segment lost 4 bases, leaving 3 bases of the junction unmatched. The germline CDR1 and CDR2 sequences are GTSNPN and SVGIG (reference sequence). These data are taken from a study of OX40 agonist ivuxolimab in advanced cancers. The data were produced by immunoSEQ multiplex PCR, yet TCRdb's version contains in-frame clones alone and is incomplete. Of fewer than 120,000 clones in the sample, over 85% were seen once. This TCR was sampled from an adult with an advanced solid tumor such as melanoma, head and neck, liver or kidney cancer. The chain links TRBV30 to TRBJ2-7; 10 positions agree with TRBD1. The specimen was CD4+ or CD8+ T cells sorted from blood, collected in a trial of the OX40 agonist ivuxolimab. CDR3 protein: CAWTRDRGYEQYF. CDR3 coding DNA: TGTGCCTGGACCCGGGACAGGGGCTACGAGCAGTACTTC.